This record concerns one T cell receptor beta chain sequence. The antigen remains undetermined. These data belong to a study of T cell responses to AZD1222 COVID-19 vaccine. Some clones are missing from TCRdb's copy, which holds only in-frame ones; the method was immunoSEQ multiplex PCR. The sample carries around 120,000 clones, 75% to 90% recorded once. Overall study findings and caveats: Among the donors, most were white British and more were female, and clonal diversity was possibly underestimated. Baseline seropositivity characterized only six or seven AZD1222 recipients. Regions left unmutated in variants are reportedly the target of nearly half of spike-specific TCRs.

Per the germline V gene, CDR1 is MDHEN and CDR2 is SYDVKM. This CDR3 region has 13 residues. Trimming cost V 4 bases and J 4 bases; bases outside gene matches: 4. This sequence was found in an adult in good health. The source was peripheral blood, collected on day 0 of MenACWY control vaccination. This sequence joins TRBV28 and TRBJ2-7, with TRBD1 matching 7 bases. For the CDR3, the DNA is TGTGCCAGCAGTTCGGGACAGAGTTACGAGCAGTACTTC. This sequence encodes CASSSGQSYEQYF.